This T cell receptor beta chain was obtained from a study of CD8 T cells in ankylosing spondylitis. In its sample, this clonotype was seen a few times. Its antigen is undetermined. Whole-study results and caveats: The authors found the disease-linked clones to be CD8+ and relatively rare in peripheral blood. A TCR beta motif of several highly homologous variants seemed to mark ankylosing spondylitis blood. Significant enrichment of disease-linked clones was reported in matched ankylosing spondylitis synovial fluid.

CDR3 size: 16 residues. The ends lost 0 bases at V and 5 bases at J; junction bases unmatched: 3. The germline CDR1 and CDR2 sequences are LGHNA and YSLEER. The TCR beta libraries were generated through quantitative 5'-RACE incorporating molecular barcodes. Via MiXCR, TCRdb re-called the 5' RACE reads, giving one row per CDR3 protein. The data show about 220,000 distinct CDR3 sequences, with approximately 20% seen just once and approximately 40% held by the top ten. Sequences were obtained from blood, either unsorted or a sorted T cell fraction (not recorded which). The chain links TRBV4-3 to TRBJ2-3, with 12 bases fitting TRBD2. The TCR sequence derives from a male donor with ankylosing spondylitis. DNA for the CDR3: TGCGCCAGCAGCCAAGATCTAGCGGGAGGGTTAGATACGCAGTATTTT. Residues: CASSQDLAGGLDTQYF.